The present TCR beta chain was sequenced within a study of T cell repertoires in cytomegalovirus infection. Study in general: CMV epitopes that were recently identified and HLA-C-restricted were used alongside well-studied HLA-B-restricted ones.

V lost 5 bases, J lost 4 bases, and 17 bases lay in between. The CDR3 is 16 residues long. Germline V gives CDR1 SNHLY, CDR2 FYNNEI. TCRdb passed the reads through MiXCR, listing each CDR3 protein once. The table includes approximately 730,000 distinct CDR3 sequences, roughly 36% detected once. With regard to this clonotype: Its specificity is unknown.

The source material was cultured PBMCs, sampled from culture after CMV antigen stimulation. The chain couples TRBV2 to TRBJ2-2; D possibly corresponds to TRBD1 (6 bases). The TCR sequence derives from a human donor in good health (CMV status not recorded). Some clones in this sample may be carry-over from other donors' samples. The CDR3: CASSPLGTMGTGELFF. The CDR3 DNA follows: TGTGCCAGCAGTCCCCTCGGGACAATGGGCACCGGGGAGCTGTTTTTT.